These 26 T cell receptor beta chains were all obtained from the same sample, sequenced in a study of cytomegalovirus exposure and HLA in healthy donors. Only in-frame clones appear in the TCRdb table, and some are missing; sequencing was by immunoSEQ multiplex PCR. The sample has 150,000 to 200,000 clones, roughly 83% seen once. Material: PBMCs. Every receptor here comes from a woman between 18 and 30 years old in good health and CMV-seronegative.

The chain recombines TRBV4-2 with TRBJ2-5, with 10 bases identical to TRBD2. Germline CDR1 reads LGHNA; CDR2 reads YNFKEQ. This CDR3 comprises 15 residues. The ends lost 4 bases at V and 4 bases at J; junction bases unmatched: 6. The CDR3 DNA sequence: TGTGCCAGCAGCCCCGCGGAGCGGGGGGGAGAGACCCAGTACTTC. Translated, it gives CASSPAERGGETQYF.

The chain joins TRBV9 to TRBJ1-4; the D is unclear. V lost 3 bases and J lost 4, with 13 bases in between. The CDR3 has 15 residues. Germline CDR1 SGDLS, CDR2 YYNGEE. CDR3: CASSATGMNNEKLFF. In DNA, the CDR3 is TGTGCCAGCAGCGCGACGGGGATGAATAATGAAAAACTGTTTTTT.

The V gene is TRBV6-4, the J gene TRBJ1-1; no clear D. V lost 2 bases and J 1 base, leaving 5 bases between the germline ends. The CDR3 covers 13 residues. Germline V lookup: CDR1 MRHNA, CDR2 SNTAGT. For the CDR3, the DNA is TGTGCCAGCAGTGACAGCGGGAACACTGAAGCTTTCTTT. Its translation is CASSDSGNTEAFF.

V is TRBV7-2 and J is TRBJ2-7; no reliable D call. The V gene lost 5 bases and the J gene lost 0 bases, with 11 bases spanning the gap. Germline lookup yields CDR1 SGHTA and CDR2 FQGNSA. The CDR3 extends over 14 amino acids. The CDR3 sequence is CASSPGLSSYEQYF. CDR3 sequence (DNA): TGTGCCAGCAGCCCCGGGTTAAGCTCCTACGAGCAGTACTTC.

CDR3 coding DNA: TGTGCCACCAGCCCTCGACAGGGTATTGAATCCCAGCATTTT. It yields the protein CATSPRQGIESQHF. This sequence joins TRBV15 and TRBJ1-5; the match to TRBD1 covers 7 bases. The V segment lost 5 bases and the J segment 11 bases; nucleotides outside the gene matches: 12. The CDR3 runs to 14 residues. Germline CDR1 and CDR2: LNHNV and YYDKDF (reference sequence).

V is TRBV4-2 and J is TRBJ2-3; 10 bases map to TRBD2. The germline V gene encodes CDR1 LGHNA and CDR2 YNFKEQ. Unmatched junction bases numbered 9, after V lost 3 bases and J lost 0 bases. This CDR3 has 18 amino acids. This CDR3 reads CASSHVLAGPASTDTQYF. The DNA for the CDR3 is TGTGCCAGCAGCCATGTACTAGCGGGGCCTGCTAGCACAGATACGCAGTATTTT.

Written as DNA, the CDR3 is TGTGCCAGCAGCTTGCTGGGGTTTCCAACTAGCGGGGGAGGAGAGACCCAGTACTTC. It translates to CASSLLGFPTSGGGETQYF. V gene TRBV11-2 combines with J gene TRBJ2-5; 11 bases are a match to TRBD2. The CDR3 covers 19 residues. The ends lost 3 bases at V and 4 bases at J; junction bases unmatched: 16. The V gene's germline CDR1 is SGHAT and CDR2 FQNNGV. The variable domain in full, completed from reference TRBV11-2 and TRBJ2-5, reads EAGVAQSPRYKIIEKRQSVAFWCNPISGHATLYWYQQILGQGPKLLIQFQNNGVVDDSQLPKDRFSAERLKGVDSTLKIQPAKLEDSAVYLCASSLLGFPTSGGGETQYFGPGTRLLVL.

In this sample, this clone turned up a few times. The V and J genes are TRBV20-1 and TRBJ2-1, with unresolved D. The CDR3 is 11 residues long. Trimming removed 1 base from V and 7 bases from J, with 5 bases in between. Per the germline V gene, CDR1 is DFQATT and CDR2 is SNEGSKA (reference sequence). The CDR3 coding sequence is TGCAGTGCTAGAGTCGTGAATGAGCAGTTCTTC. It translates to CSARVVNEQFF.

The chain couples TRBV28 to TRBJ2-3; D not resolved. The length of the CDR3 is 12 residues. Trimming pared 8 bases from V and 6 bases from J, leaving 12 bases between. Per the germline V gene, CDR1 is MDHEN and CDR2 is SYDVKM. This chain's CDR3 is CASEGARDTQYF. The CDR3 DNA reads TGTGCCAGCGAAGGAGCACGGGATACGCAGTATTTT. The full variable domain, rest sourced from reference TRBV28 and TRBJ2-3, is DVKVTQSSRYLVKRTGEKVFLECVQDMDHENMFWYRQDPGLGLRLIYFSYDVKMKEKGDIPEGYSVSREKKERFSLILESASTNQTSMYLCASEGARDTQYFGPGTRLTVL.

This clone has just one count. The CDR3 bases are TGTGCCAGTAGTAGTGTAACAGGGGGCGAGCAGTACTTC. Its protein is CASSSVTGGEQYF. The chain has TRBV19 and TRBJ2-7; the match to TRBD1 covers 8 bases. V dropped 4 bases and J dropped 6; count of bases not matched to a gene: 5. The germline CDR1 and CDR2 sequences are LNHDA and SQIVND (reference sequence). The length of the CDR3 is 13 residues.

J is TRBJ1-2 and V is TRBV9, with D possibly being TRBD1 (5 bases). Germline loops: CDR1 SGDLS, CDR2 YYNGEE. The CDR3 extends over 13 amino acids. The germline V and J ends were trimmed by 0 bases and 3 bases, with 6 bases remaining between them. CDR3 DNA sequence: TGTGCCAGCAGCGTAGCGGGGGACTATGGCTACACCTTC. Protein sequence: CASSVAGDYGYTF.

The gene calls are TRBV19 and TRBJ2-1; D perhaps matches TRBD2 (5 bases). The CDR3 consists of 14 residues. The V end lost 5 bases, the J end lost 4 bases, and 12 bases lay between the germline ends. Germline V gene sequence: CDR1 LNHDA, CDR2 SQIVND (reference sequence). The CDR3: CASSYQRTYNEQFF. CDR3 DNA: TGTGCCAGTAGTTATCAGCGGACTTACAATGAGCAGTTCTTC.

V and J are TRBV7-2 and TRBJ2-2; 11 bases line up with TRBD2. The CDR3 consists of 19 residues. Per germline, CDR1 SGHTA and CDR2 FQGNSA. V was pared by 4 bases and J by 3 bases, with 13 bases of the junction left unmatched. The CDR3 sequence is CASSSTRLAGGRDTGELFF. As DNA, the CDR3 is TGTGCCAGCAGCTCGACTCGTCTAGCGGGGGGCCGGGACACCGGGGAGCTGTTTTTT.

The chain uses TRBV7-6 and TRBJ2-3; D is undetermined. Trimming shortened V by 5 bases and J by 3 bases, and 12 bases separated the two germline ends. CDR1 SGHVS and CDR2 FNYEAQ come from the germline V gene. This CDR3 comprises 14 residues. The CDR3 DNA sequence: TGTGCCAGCAGCAAAGTAGAGAATACAGATACGCAGTATTTT. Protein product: CASSKVENTDTQYF.

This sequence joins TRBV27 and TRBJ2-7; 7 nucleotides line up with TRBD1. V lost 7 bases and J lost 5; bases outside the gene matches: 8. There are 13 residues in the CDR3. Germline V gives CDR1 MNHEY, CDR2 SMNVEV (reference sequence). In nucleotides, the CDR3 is TGTGCCAGCACGACAGGGTATTTGGACGAGCAGTACTTC. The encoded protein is CASTTGYLDEQYF.

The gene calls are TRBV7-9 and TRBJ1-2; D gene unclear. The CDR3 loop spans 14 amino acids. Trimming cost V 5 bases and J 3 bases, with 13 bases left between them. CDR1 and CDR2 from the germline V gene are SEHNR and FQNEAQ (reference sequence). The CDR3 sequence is CASSPSGFDYGYTF. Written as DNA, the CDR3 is TGTGCCAGCAGCCCTTCCGGGTTTGACTATGGCTACACCTTC.

Here the CDR3 reads CASSLVRTGNEQYF. DNA of the CDR3: TGTGCCAGCAGCTTAGTTCGGACAGGGAACGAGCAGTACTTC. This sequence joins TRBV7-9 and TRBJ2-7, with 8 nucleotides matching TRBD1. Germline lookup yields CDR1 SEHNR and CDR2 FQNEAQ (reference sequence). V was pared by 1 base and J by 5 bases, with 4 bases of the junction left unmatched. The CDR3 totals 14 residues. The whole variable domain, remainder taken from reference TRBV7-9 and TRBJ2-7, is DTGVSQNPRHKITKRGQNVTFRCDPISEHNRLYWYRQTLGQGPEFLTYFQNEAQLEKSRLLSDRFSAERPKGSFSTLEIQRTEQGDSAMYLCASSLVRTGNEQYFGPGTRLTVT.

DNA of the CDR3: TGTGCCAGCAGCTTGTGGGCCCCAAGCGGGAATCAGCCCCAGCATTTT. Its protein product is CASSLWAPSGNQPQHF. This sequence joins TRBV5-6 and TRBJ1-5; no definite D call. Trimming stripped 1 base from V and 4 bases from J, with 15 bases between. CDR1 and CDR2 (germline): SGHDT, YYEEEE. The length of the CDR3 is 16 residues.

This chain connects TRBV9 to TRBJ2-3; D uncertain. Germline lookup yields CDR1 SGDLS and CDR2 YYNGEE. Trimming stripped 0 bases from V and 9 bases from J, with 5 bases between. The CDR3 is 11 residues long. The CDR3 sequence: CASSVEETQYF. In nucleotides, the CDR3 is TGTGCCAGCAGCGTAGAAGAGACGCAGTATTTT.

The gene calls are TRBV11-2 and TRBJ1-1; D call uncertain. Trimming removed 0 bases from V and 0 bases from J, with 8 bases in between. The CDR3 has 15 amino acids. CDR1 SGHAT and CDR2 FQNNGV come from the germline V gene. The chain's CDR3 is CASSLDASLNTEAFF. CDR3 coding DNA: TGTGCCAGCAGCTTAGATGCCAGTTTGAACACTGAAGCTTTCTTT. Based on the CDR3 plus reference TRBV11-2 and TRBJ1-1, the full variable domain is EAGVAQSPRYKIIEKRQSVAFWCNPISGHATLYWYQQILGQGPKLLIQFQNNGVVDDSQLPKDRFSAERLKGVDSTLKIQPAKLEDSAVYLCASSLDASLNTEAFFGQGTRLTVV.

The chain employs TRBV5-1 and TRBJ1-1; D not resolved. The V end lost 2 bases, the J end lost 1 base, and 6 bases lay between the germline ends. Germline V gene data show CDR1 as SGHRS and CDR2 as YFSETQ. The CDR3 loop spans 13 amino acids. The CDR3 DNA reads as TGCGCCAGCAGCTTCGGAGGGAACACTGAAGCTTTCTTT. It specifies CASSFGGNTEAFF.

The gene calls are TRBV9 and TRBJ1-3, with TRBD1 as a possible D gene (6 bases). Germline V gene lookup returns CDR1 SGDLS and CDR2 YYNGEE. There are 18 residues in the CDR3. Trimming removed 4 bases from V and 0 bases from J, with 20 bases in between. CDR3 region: CASSNTPGADFSGNTIYF. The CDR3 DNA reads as TGTGCCAGCAGCAATACTCCAGGGGCGGATTTCTCTGGAAACACCATATATTTT.

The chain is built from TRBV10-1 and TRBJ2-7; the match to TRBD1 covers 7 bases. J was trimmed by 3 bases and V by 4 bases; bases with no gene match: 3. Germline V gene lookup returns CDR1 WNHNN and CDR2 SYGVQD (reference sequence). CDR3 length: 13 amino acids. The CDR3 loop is CASSAGTVYEQYF. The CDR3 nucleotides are TGCGCCAGCAGTGCGGGGACAGTCTACGAGCAGTACTTC.

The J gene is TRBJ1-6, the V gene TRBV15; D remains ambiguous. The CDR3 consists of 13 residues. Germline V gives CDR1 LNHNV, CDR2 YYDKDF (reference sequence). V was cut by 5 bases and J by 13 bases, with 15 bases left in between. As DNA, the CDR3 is TGTGCCACCAGCGGCGGGCGGAGTAATCCCCTCCACTTT. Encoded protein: CATSGGRSNPLHF.

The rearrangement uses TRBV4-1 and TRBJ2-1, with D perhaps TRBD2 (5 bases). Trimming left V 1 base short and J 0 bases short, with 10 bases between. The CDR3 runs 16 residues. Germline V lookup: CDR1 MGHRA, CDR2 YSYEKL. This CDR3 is CASSQVPGSSYNEQFF. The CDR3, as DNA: TGCGCCAGCAGCCAAGTGCCGGGAAGCTCCTACAATGAGCAGTTCTTC.

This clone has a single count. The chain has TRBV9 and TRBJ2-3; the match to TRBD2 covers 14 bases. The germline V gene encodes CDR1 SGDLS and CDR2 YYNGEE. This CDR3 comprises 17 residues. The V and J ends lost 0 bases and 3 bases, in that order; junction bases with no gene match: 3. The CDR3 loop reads CASSVEGTSGGTDTQYF. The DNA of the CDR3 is TGTGCCAGCAGCGTAGAGGGGACTAGCGGGGGAACAGATACGCAGTATTTT.